This TCR beta chain was retrieved from a study of T-cell memory formation after mild COVID-19. This clonotype was observed a handful of times. Its antigen is unknown. CDR1 and CDR2 (germline): MNHEY, SMNVEV (reference sequence). V was pared by 7 bases and J by 6 bases, with 21 bases between. The CDR3 is made up of 15 amino acids. TCRdb re-derived calls from the 5' RACE reads in MiXCR, one entry per CDR3 protein. The table has 540,000 or so distinct CDR3 sequences, around 20% seen once. Study-wide results and caveats: CD4+ contracting clones were found mainly in CM and EM, and CD8+ ones in EMRA. The authors did not confirm SARS-CoV-2 specificity of second-wave clones peaking day 37.

The source is an adult woman who had mild COVID-19 (a few samples of this study predate the infection). Cell type and time point are not known. Sequencing input: PBMCs or a T cell subset sorted from them (not recorded which). The chain recombines TRBV27 with TRBJ1-1; D ambiguous. The CDR3 reads CASIKGGIGNSEAFF. Written as DNA, the CDR3 is TGTGCCAGCATCAAAGGCGGCATCGGGAATTCTGAAGCTTTCTTT.